The sequence of this T cell receptor beta chain was determined in a study of blood T cells in healthy people across ages. The CDR3 has 15 residues. CDR1 is SGHTA, CDR2 FQGNSA, per germline. Alongside a J-beta primer mix, a sample-barcoded 5' primer served in a second PCR lasting about 7 to 12 cycles. TCRdb recomputed calls from the 5' RACE reads with MiXCR, one row per CDR3 protein. The sample holds 650,000 to 800,000 distinct CDR3 sequences, 40% to 65% seen once. About this clonotype: The junction does not match germline at one end; this may be a read error.

The sample was blood. The V call is TRBV7-2, the J call TRBJ2-7; a possible D gene is TRBD1 (5 bases). The closer fit of TRBJ2-5 to the DNA end suggests the J call may be wrong. The sequence was collected from a woman older than 75 in good health. In DNA form, the CDR3 reads TGTGCCAGCAGCCGACGCCGGACAATACAAGGGACCCAGTACTTC. This translates into CASSRRRTIQGTQYF.